The clone carrying this TCR beta chain was found once. Germline V CDR1 and CDR2: SNHLY, FYNNEI. V lost 2 bases, J lost 0 bases, and 8 bases lay in between. This CDR3 contains 15 residues. This PCR relied on a set of 60 Vbeta primers and 13 Jbeta primers. The repertoire was sequenced with immunoSEQ multiplex PCR; TCRdb's copy has only in-frame clones and lacks some. The sample gives about 170,000 clones, roughly 80% of which show up once; about 0.8% is in the top ten. The source of the sample is a study of cytomegalovirus exposure and HLA in healthy donors. The J gene is TRBJ2-1, the V gene TRBV2; D is possibly TRBD2 (6 bases). Material for sequencing was PBMCs. This sequence originates from a woman aged 18-30 years in good health and CMV-seronegative. CDR3 sequence: CASSELRGSYNEQFF. The DNA for the CDR3 is TGTGCCAGCAGTGAATTGCGGGGCTCCTACAATGAGCAGTTCTTC.